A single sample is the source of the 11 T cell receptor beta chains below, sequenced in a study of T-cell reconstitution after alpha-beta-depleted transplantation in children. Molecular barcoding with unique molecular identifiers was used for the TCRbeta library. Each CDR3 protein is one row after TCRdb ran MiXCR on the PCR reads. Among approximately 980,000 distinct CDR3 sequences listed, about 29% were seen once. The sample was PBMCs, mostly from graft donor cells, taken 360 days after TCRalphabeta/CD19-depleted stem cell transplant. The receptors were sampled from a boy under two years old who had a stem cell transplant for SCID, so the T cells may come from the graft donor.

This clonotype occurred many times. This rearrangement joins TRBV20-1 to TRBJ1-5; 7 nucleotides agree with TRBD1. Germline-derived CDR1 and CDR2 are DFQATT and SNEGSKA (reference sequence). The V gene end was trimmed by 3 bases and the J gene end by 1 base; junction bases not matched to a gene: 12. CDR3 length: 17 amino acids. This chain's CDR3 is CSARAQVEGASNQPQHF. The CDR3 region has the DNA TGCAGTGCTAGGGCGCAGGTCGAGGGGGCCAGCAATCAGCCCCAGCATTTT.

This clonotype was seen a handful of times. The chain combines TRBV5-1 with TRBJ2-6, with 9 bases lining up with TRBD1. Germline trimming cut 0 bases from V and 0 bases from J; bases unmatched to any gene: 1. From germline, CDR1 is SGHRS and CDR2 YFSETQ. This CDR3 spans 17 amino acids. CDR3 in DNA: TGCGCCAGCAGCTTGGAGACAGGGGGCTCTGGGGCCAACGTCCTGACTTTC. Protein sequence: CASSLETGGSGANVLTF. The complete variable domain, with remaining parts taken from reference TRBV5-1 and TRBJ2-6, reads KAGVTQTPRYLIKTRGQQVTLSCSPISGHRSVSWYQQTPGQGLQFLFEYFSETQRNKGNFPGRFSGRQFSNSRSEMNVSTLELGDSALYLCASSLETGGSGANVLTFGAGSRLTVL.

The CDR3 bases are TGTGCCAGCAGGTGGACAGGGGGCACCGGGGAGCTGTTTTTT. Its translation: CASRWTGGTGELFF. This chain uses TRBV12-3 or TRBV12-4 with TRBJ2-2, with 10 bases fitting TRBD1. CDR3 length equals 14 residues. Trimming took 6 bases from V and 4 from J; bases not matched to a gene: 2.

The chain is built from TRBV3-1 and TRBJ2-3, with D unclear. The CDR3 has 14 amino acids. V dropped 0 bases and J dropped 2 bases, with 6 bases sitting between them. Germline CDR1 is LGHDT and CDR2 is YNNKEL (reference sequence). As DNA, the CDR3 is TGTGCCAGCAGCCAAGACACGATCACAGATACGCAGTATTTT. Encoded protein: CASSQDTITDTQYF.

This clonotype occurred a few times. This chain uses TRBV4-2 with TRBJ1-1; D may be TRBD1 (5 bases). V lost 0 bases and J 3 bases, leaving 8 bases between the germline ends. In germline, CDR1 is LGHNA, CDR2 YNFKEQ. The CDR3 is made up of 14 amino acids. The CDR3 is CASSQDRTYTEAFF. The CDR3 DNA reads TGTGCCAGCAGCCAAGATAGGACATACACTGAAGCTTTCTTT.

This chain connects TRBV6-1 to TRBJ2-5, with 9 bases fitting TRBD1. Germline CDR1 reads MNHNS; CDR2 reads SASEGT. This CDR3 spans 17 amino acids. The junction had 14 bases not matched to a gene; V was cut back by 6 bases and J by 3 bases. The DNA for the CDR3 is TGTGCCAGCAGACACCGAAAGATGGACAGGGGTGAAGAGACCCAGTACTTC. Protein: CASRHRKMDRGEETQYF.

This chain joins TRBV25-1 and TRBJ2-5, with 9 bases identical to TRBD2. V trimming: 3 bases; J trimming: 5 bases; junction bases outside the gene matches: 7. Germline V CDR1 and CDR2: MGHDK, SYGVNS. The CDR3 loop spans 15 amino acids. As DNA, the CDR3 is TGTGCCAGCAGTGAGCGCCTAGCGGGGACGGAGACCCAGTACTTC. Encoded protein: CASSERLAGTETQYF.

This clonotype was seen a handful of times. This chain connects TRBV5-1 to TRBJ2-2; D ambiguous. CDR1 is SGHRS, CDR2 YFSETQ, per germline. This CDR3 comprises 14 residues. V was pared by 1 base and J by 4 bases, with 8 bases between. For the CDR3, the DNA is TGCGCCAGCAGCTTGTATGTAGCCACCGGGGAGCTGTTTTTT. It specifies CASSLYVATGELFF.

The CDR3 protein is CASSLSPGMGNQPQHF. CDR3 coding DNA: TGTGCCAGCAGTTTATCTCCAGGGATGGGGAATCAGCCCCAGCATTTT. The chain combines TRBV28 with TRBJ1-5; TRBD1 is a possible D gene (5 bases). The V end lost 1 base, the J end lost 4 bases, and 14 bases lay between the germline ends. The CDR3 length is 16 residues. Germline V gene lookup returns CDR1 MDHEN and CDR2 SYDVKM.

This CDR3 reads CASSSRDRVIWEQFF. For the CDR3, the DNA is TGTGCCAGCAGCTCCCGGGACAGGGTCATATGGGAGCAGTTCTTC. The chain has TRBV7-9 and TRBJ2-1; the match to TRBD1 covers 9 bases. The CDR3 totals 15 residues. The ends lost 4 bases at V and 10 bases at J; junction bases unmatched: 11. Germline lookup yields CDR1 SEHNR and CDR2 FQNEAQ (reference sequence).

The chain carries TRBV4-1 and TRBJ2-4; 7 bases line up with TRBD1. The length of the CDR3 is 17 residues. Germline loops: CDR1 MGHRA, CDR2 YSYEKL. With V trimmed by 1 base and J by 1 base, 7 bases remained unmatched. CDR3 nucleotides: TGCGCCAGCAGCCAAGGCAGGGTACAGGGGGCCAAAAACATTCAGTACTTC. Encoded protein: CASSQGRVQGAKNIQYF.